This T cell receptor (beta chain) is from a study of cytomegalovirus exposure and HLA in healthy donors. Germline loops: CDR1 MGHRA, CDR2 YSYEKL. The CDR3 has 15 amino acids. Trimming took 0 bases from V and 1 from J, leaving 7 bases between them. Primers: 60 Vbeta forward and 13 Jbeta reverse. The data were produced by immunoSEQ multiplex PCR, yet TCRdb's version contains in-frame clones alone and is incomplete. The sample shows 200,000 or so clones, more than 75% of them seen only once. Sequencing was carried out using PBMCs. The chain has TRBV4-1 and TRBJ2-1, with D maybe TRBD2 (6 bases). The clonotype originates from a woman between 45 and 60 years old in good health and CMV-seropositive. The CDR3 DNA reads TGCGCCAGCAGCCAAGATGGAGGGTCCTACAATGAGCAGTTCTTC. Translation gives CASSQDGGSYNEQFF.